This T cell receptor (beta chain) was profiled in a study of cytomegalovirus exposure and HLA in healthy donors (dated by TCRdb to 2016 to 2017). With respect to the entire study: According to an earlier analysis of 587 of the donors, some 180 million T cells yielded over 100 million unique TCR beta sequences and around 280 Gb of sequence data. An early release that covered about 600 HLA-typed donors contained approximately 300 gigabases of sequencing data and 75 million to 100 million unique TCR sequences. Of the approximately 400 genotyped donors, 81% were placed in the genetic ancestry cluster associated with self-reported Caucasian donors. The study was designed to test whether signatures of past pathogen exposure could be identified by cataloging public T cell receptors. The study profiled the T cell repertoires of approximately 700 subjects by immunosequencing and related them to cytomegalovirus serostatus. Along with the roughly 700-subject first cohort, a separate validation cohort of over 90 different subjects was used. To predict cytomegalovirus infection status, the study combined high-throughput TCR immunosequencing, statistical association of individual TCRs with disease status, and machine learning. A later analysis re-analyzed previously published TCR beta repertoires from 666 donors and added high-resolution HLA genotyping to study TCR occurrence patterns. Rather than using new phenotypic data, the later analysis identified candidate immune exposures from TCR beta sequences and from how often those sequences occurred across donors. To decide whether each TCR beta V gene segment behaved as functional or pseudogenic, an earlier analysis of some 570 of the donors relied on high-throughput TCR beta sequencing. Donor age, sex, ethnicity and CMV serostatus were collected together with the repertoire data. A later genetic analysis used genome-wide SNP genotypes for about 65% of the 666 donors, treating that subset as a discovery cohort. Every discovery cohort repertoire had been produced on one sequencing platform. Class I and class II HLA loci were covered by the typing at four-digit resolution. The number of donors typed differed by locus, with about 629-640 for A, B, C, DRB1 and DQB1, roughly 550 for DQA1, about 610 for DPA1, and 472 for DPB1. Roughly 5 DR-DQ haplotypes were handled as single units for association and clustering, since linkage in the cohort was strong. Among 398 genotyped donors of the cohort, an average of approximately 200,000 unique TCR beta nucleotide sequences was sequenced per donor, of which 15% to 20% were non-productive. What the work shows at the level of the full study, not this receptor alone: A further reported finding was that TCR beta sequences accurately predicted the HLA-A and HLA-B alleles for most subjects in the first cohort. An association between a missense DCLRE1C variant and V-gene and J-gene trimming of TCR beta chains was found in a later genetic analysis and replicated in an independent cohort. Linkage disequilibrium might explain the correlated functional status among segregating V segments, but an unknown experimental factor could not be excluded. In a later analysis, 16,951 TCR beta sequences were associated with specific HLA alleles at a false discovery rate of 0.05. Strong co-occurrence of HLA alleles, especially DR and DQ, made assigning TCR associations to individual alleles difficult. A cluster of highly shared sequence variants was judged likely to represent a technical artifact of the sequencing pipeline. For the cohort, immune exposure information was limited to CMV serostatus. The authors suggested that the approach could potentially be generalized to other disease states and immunological phenotypes. In a later analysis, HLA-associated TCR beta chains showed more clonal expansion and lower generation probabilities than non-associated chains that were equally common. According to a later analysis, parvovirus B19, influenza, CMV and Epstein-Barr virus appeared linked to several top co-occurrence clusters. Because counts were too low, some 17 rarely observed V segments, including chromosome 9 orphons, were left out of the earlier analysis of approximately 580 of the donors. Only TCR beta chains were sequenced in this cohort, and the absence of alpha or paired-chain data limited detectable features. Some IMGT-functional V segments, including TRBV6-2 and TRBV6-3, could not be distinguished by the 87-base-pair reads and were therefore excluded. While some public TCRs were present in many individuals, most TCR sequences turned up only very rarely across donors. In a later genetic analysis, fewer N-insertions in productive TCRs were reported among donors in an Asian-associated ancestry cluster than the approximately 670-donor mean. Presence/absence analyses assumed roughly uniform sequencing depth across donors, an assumption that may not hold. In vitro tests confirmed that a few of the cytomegalovirus-associated TCR beta chains recognize cytomegalovirus antigens. In both the original and validation cohorts, the classifier was reported to diagnose cytomegalovirus status with high specificity and sensitivity. In a later analysis, TCR association rates were found to vary across HLA loci, with the most associated TCRs seen for DRB1 alleles and the fewest for HLA-C alleles. The study gave a list of 150 to 200 TCR beta chains associated with cytomegalovirus. HLA typing was unavailable for some donors at each locus, so association tests used only the typed subset. In an earlier analysis of fewer than 700 of the donors, most TCR beta V segments appeared in productive rearrangements about 87% or about 30% of the time, broadly matching IMGT annotations. Most CMV-associated TCR beta chains appeared to be HLA-restricted in a later analysis, and the HLA associations seemed to be driven largely by CMV exposure.

In this sample, this clone turned up a few times. The antigen this receptor binds is unknown. Nothing much larger sits one base from this clone, and base qualities are not available. Taken from the germline V gene (reference sequence), the CDR1 and CDR2 loops are GTSNPN and SVGIG. V loses 3 bases of germline sequence and J loses 2 bases, and the interval between the two ends is 14 bases. The CDR3 has 16 amino acids, counting the end cysteine and phenylalanine. Only the CDR3 region is kept as DNA, spanning 48 bases read in frame from base 1. In total, around 600 healthy bone marrow donors made up the cohort. Cohort members were all nominally healthy when sampled, although unrecorded immune exposures were likely present. The donor was CMV seropositive and was included in the group of 290 or so seropositive cohort members. A peripheral blood sample was collected from each donor, and TCR beta sequencing was performed on peripheral blood mononuclear cells. Genomic DNA extraction from the blood cell samples was performed with the Qiagen DNeasy Blood Extraction Kit.

The library was obtained by the immunoSEQ multiplex PCR assay. For the multiplex PCR, a mixture combining 60 forward primers for TCR Vbeta segments and 13 reverse primers for TCR Jbeta segments was used. Amplification of the CDR3 region of rearranged TCR beta genes was performed with a multiplex PCR assay on genomic DNA. The Illumina HiSeq System was used to sequence the amplified TCR beta libraries as 87-base-pair reads. The paper's data handling went like this. A later analysis counted some 74 million unique TCR beta chains across the 500 to 850 repertoires, and 9.5 million to 11 million of these chains were shared by at least two donors. A nearest-neighbor algorithm error-corrected the raw reads and collapsed the reads into unique sequences, merging closely related sequences to remove PCR and sequencing errors. Alignment of CDR3 sequences to IMGT reference sequences was used to assign V, D and J gene segments. For a sequence to be retained, a match of at least six nucleotides was required to both a V gene segment and a J gene segment. A rearrangement was called productive if the CDR3 had no stop codons and remained in frame with V and J, and every other rearrangement was called non-productive. CDR3 was defined according to IMGT convention as the region running from the second conserved V-encoded cysteine to the conserved J-encoded phenylalanine. The earlier analysis of some 580 of the donors excluded any sequence lacking an unambiguous match to a single V gene segment. An earlier analysis of several hundred of the donors called V segments functional above 56.7% productive rearrangements and segregating when the between-donor standard deviation exceeded 5%. A statistical classification framework was built for diagnosing cytomegalovirus status from the catalog of TCR beta chain sequences. V and J gene assignment, in a later analysis, came from comparing TCR nucleotide sequences with IMGT/GENE-DB human TR gene sequences. Using the TCRdist pipeline, a later analysis assigned CDR3 sequences along with most-parsimonious VDJ recombination scenarios. In a later analysis, each TCR beta chain was defined by its CDR3 amino acid sequence together with its V-gene family, and reads lacking a unique V-gene family were excluded. In a later analysis, several hundred highly shared, low-generation-probability nucleotide sequences were removed to address suspected cross-contamination and a sequencing artifact. A later analysis calculated a clonal expansion index for each public chain from normalized within-repertoire ranks of inferred template counts. In a later analysis, generation probabilities were computed with a VDJ recombination model fitted to out-of-frame rearrangements, and the resulting probabilities were checked against IGoR. In a later analysis, TCR-TCR, TCR-HLA and TCR-CMV co-occurrence was scored with hypergeometric tests, and a repertoire-size bias correction was applied to TCR pairs. To estimate false discovery rates, a later analysis permuted the HLA or CMV assignments 20 times. In a later analysis, co-occurring TCRs were grouped with DBSCAN, and TCRdist sequence similarity was added when clustering was performed within HLA-allele-positive subsets. Repertoires with fewer than 30,000 or more than 120,000 public chains were left out of co-occurrence clustering, as were roughly five repertoires with anomalous nucleotide sharing. TCRdb stores this immuneACCESS table with in-frame sequences only. Part of the clones is absent; in the studies checked, under half of the shortfall reflects unresolved V genes, and no reason is known for the rest. V, J and clone size are those of that table, while D and trimming were read from the DNA. The sample has some 250,000 clones on record, roughly 80% of them singletons. 5.4% of the sample lies in the top ten.

The V and J segments used are TRBV30 and TRBJ2-6, with TRBD2 as a weak D call on 7 bases. The specimen was PBMCs. The receptor was isolated from a woman aged 35 to 49 in good health and CMV-seropositive. The DNA reads TGTGCCTGGAGGACCCCGGGGGGCGCTGGGGCCAACGTCCTGACTTTC. The encoded protein is CAWRTPGGAGANVLTF.